This T cell receptor beta chain was recovered during a study of radiation and T cells in renal cell carcinoma. Study observations and caveats: Top tumor clonotypes rose in blood 2 weeks post-radiation, then contracted.

This CDR3 has 13 amino acids. Germline loops: CDR1 LNHDA, CDR2 SQIVND (reference sequence). Between the trimmed V and J ends, which lost 3 bases and 6 bases, there was a span of 11 bases. Some clones are missing from TCRdb's copy, which holds only in-frame ones; the method was immunoSEQ multiplex PCR. Here the sample spans 120,000 or so clones, roughly four fifths being singletons. Time point described: blood 2 weeks post-SBRT. Indicated treatment: 15 Gy SBRT to primary tumor, nephrectomy 4 weeks later. Blood was sampled at baseline, 2 weeks and 4 weeks after SBRT. On this clone: The antigen is unknown.

The clonotype comes from a woman between 55 and 75 years old with renal cell carcinoma. The V and J genes are TRBV19 and TRBJ1-2; a weak D match, TRBD1 (5 bases). The sample in question was blood, obtained from a patient whose treatment included radiotherapy and nephrectomy. The CDR3 spells CASSIRQGHGYTF. The CDR3 region has the DNA TGTGCCAGTAGTATTAGGCAGGGTCATGGCTACACCTTC.